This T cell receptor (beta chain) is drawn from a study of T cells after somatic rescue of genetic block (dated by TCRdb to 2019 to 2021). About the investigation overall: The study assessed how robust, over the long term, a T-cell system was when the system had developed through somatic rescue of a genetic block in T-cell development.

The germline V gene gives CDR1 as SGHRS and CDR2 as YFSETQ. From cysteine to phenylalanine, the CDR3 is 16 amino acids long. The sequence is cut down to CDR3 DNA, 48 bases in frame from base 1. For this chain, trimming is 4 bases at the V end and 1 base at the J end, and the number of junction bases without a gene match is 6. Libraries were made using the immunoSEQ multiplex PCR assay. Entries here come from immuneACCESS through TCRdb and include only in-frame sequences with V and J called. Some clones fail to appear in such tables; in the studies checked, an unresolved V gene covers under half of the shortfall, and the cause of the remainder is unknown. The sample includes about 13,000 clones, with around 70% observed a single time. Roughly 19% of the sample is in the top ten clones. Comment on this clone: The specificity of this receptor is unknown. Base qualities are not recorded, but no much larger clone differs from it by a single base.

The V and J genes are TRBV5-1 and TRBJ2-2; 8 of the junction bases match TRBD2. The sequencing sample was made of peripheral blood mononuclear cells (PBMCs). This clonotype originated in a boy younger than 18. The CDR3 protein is CASSPRTSLNTGELFF. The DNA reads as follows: TGCGCCAGCAGCCCCCGGACTAGCCTGAACACCGGGGAGCTGTTTTTT.